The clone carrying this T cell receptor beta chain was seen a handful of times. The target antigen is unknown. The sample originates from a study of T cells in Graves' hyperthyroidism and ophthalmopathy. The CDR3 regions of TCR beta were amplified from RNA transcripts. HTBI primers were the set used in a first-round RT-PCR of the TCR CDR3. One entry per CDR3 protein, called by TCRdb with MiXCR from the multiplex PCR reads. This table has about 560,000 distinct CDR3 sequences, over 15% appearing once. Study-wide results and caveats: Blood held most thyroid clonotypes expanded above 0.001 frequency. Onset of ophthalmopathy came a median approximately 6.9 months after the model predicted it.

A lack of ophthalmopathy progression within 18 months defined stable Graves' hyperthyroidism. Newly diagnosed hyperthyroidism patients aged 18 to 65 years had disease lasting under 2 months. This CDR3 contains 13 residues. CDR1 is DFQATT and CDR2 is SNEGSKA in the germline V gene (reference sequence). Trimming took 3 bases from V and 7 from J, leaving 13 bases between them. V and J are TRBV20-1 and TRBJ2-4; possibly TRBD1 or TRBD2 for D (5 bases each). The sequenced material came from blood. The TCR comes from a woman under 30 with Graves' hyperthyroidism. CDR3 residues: CSASRQGRNIQYF. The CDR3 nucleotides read TGCAGTGCTAGTAGGCAGGGACGGAACATTCAGTACTTC.